This TCR beta chain came from a study of human T cells and chemical hapten exposure (dated by TCRdb to about 2021). About the full investigation: Libraries were pooled for sequencing, and variation in per-sample TCR yields was attributed mainly to small differences in library volumes within the pool. Peripheral blood TCR repertoire changes were tracked in vivo in alopecia patients during primary and secondary sensitization to the hapten diphenylcyclopropenone (DPC).

During library preparation, unique molecular identifiers were attached to individual cDNA molecules so that TCRs could be counted quantitatively and reproducibly. From each blood RNA sample, both TCR alpha and TCR beta chains were sequenced. For the original study's pipeline: Samples had a median of roughly 87,000 TCRs, with a range from roughly 23,224 to 750,000. The Decombinator software suite was used to annotate the V, J and CDR3 of the TCR reads. Every sample was subsampled to the same number of TCRs (28,000) for the PS versus PT1 abundance plots. Expanded TCRs were defined as absent before sensitization and observed at least eight times at the 2-week time point. The public reads were run again by TCRdb, first through fastp at Q25 and then through MiXCR, and only productive beta chains were kept. Rows are combined by CDR3 protein, so each entry shows the most common genes and DNA. V and J calls and clone size were set by TCRdb, not the authors. The sample yields around 120,000 distinct CDR3 sequences; less than 10% were counted once. The top ten hold about 1.4% of the sample.

After removal of 2 bases from V and 5 bases from J, the junction retains 3 bases not matched to a gene. From its cysteine to its phenylalanine, the CDR3 spans 15 amino acids. Here the CDR3 DNA is all that survives: 45 bases in frame from base 1. Taken from the germline V gene (reference sequence), the CDR1 and CDR2 loops are MNHEY and SMNVEV. Total RNA was isolated from unfractionated whole blood collected in Tempus Blood RNA tubes. A handful of healthy volunteers were used as TCR sequencing controls and were bled at day 0, 2 weeks and 6 weeks. In this sample, this clonotype turned up many times. The clone's antigen remains unknown. Base qualities were left out, and no much larger clone turns up one base away. General study outcomes and caveats: No change with DPC sensitization was found in the number of TCRs above 1 in 1000 frequency, and no evidence of global repertoire structure alterations was found. After repeated subsampling, the strength of the expansion versus patch-test correlation and the threshold at which it became significant changed.

Sequenced: whole blood. The chain uses TRBV27 and TRBJ2-1; TRBD2 agrees with 10 junctional bases. The sequence came from a human donor in good health. Some clones in this sample may be carry-over from other donors' samples. Donor details come from another sample of the same person, matched by shared clones. The DNA sequence reads TGTGCCAGCAGTTTAAATGGACTAGCGGACAATGAGCAGTTCTTC. It specifies CASSLNGLADNEQFF.